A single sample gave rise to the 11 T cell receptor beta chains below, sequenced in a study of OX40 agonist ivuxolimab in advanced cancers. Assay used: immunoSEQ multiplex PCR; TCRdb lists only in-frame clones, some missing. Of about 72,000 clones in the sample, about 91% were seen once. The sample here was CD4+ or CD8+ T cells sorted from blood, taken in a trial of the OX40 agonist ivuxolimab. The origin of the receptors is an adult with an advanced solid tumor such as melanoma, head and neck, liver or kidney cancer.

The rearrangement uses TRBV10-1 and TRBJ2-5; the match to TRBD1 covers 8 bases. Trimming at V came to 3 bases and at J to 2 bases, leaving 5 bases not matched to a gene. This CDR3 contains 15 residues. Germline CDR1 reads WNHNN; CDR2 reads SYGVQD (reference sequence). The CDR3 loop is CASSDGQGPQETQYF. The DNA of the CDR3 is TGCGCCAGCAGTGATGGACAGGGTCCTCAAGAGACCCAGTACTTC.

The CDR3 region is CASSIGIWGGQADTEAFF. The DNA for the CDR3 is TGTGCCAGTAGTATAGGGATATGGGGGGGGCAGGCGGACACTGAAGCTTTCTTT. The chain has TRBV19 and TRBJ1-1; tentative D call: TRBD1 (6 bases). Trimming cost V 1 base and J 3 bases, with 21 bases left between them. Germline V gives CDR1 LNHDA, CDR2 SQIVND (reference sequence). The CDR3 sequence is 18 residues long.

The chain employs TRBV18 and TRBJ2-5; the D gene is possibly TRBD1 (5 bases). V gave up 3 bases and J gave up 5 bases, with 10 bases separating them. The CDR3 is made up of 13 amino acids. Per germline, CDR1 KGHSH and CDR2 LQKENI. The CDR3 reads CASSPVDTETQYF. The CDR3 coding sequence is TGTGCCAGCTCACCTGTGGACACGGAGACCCAGTACTTC.

This chain's CDR3 is CSVEGAGGSTDTQYF. CDR3 sequence (DNA): TGCAGCGTTGAAGGGGCGGGAGGGAGCACAGATACGCAGTATTTT. The chain recombines TRBV29-1 with TRBJ2-3; 9 positions agree with TRBD2. Germline CDR1 SQVTM, CDR2 ANQGSEA. V lost 1 base, J lost 0 bases, and 2 bases stayed unmatched. The CDR3 sequence is 15 residues long.

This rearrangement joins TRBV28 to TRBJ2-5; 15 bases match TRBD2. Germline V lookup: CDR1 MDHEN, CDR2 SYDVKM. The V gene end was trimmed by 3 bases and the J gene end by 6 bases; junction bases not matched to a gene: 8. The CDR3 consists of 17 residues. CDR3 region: CASSFQGLAGGRKTQYF. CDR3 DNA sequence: TGTGCCAGCAGTTTCCAAGGACTAGCGGGGGGGCGAAAGACCCAGTACTTC.

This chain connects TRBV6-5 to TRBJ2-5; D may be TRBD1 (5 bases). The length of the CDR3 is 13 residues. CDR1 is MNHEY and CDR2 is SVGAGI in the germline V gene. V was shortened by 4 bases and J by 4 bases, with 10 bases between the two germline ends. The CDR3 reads CASSSRAPETQYF. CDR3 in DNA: TGTGCCAGCAGTTCCAGGGCGCCAGAGACCCAGTACTTC.

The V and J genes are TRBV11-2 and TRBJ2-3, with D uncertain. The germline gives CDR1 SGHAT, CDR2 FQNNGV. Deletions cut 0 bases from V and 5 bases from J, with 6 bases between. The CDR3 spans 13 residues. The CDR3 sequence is CASSLDLGDTQYF. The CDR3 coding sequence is TGTGCCAGCAGCTTAGATTTGGGAGATACGCAGTATTTT. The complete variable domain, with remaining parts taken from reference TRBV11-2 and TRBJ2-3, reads EAGVAQSPRYKIIEKRQSVAFWCNPISGHATLYWYQQILGQGPKLLIQFQNNGVVDDSQLPKDRFSAERLKGVDSTLKIQPAKLEDSAVYLCASSLDLGDTQYFGPGTRLTVL.

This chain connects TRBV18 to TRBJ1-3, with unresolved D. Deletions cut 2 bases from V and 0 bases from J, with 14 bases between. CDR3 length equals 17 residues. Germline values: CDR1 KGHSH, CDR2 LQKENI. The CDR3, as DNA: TGTGCCAGCTCACCATATATACAGACAAGCTCTGGAAACACCATATATTTT. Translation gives CASSPYIQTSSGNTIYF.

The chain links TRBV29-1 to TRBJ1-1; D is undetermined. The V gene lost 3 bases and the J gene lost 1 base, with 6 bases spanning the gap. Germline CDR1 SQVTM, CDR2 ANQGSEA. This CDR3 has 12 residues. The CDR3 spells CSVDRSNTEAFF. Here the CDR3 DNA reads TGCAGCGTTGACAGGTCGAACACTGAAGCTTTCTTT.

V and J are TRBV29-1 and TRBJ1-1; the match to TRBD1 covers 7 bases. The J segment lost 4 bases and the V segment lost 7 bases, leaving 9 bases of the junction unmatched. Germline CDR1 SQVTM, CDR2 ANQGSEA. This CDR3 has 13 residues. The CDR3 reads CSAKGQFGTEAFF. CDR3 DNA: TGCAGCGCGAAGGGACAGTTCGGCACTGAAGCTTTCTTT.

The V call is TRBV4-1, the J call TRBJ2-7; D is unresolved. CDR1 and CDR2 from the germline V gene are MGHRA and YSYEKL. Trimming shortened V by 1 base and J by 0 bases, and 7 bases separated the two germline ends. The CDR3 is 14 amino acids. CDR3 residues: CASSQGPHSYEQYF. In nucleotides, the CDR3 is TGCGCCAGCAGCCAAGGGCCCCACTCCTACGAGCAGTACTTC.